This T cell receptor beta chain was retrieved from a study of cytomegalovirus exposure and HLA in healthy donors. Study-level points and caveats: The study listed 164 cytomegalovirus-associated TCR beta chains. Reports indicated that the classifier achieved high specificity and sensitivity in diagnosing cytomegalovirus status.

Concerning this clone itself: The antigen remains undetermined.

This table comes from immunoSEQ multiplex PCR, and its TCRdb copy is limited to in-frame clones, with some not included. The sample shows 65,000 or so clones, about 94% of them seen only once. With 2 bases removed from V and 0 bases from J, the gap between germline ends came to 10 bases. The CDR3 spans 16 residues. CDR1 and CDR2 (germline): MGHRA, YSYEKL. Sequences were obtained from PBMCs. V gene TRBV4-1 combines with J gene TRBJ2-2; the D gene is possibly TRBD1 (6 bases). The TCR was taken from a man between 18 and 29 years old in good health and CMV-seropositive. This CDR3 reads CASSQSGVSNTGELFF. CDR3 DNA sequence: TGCGCCAGCAGCCAATCAGGGGTTTCGAACACCGGGGAGCTGTTTTTT.